A selection of T cell receptor beta chains follows, all from one sample in a study of breast tumors, draining lymph nodes, adjacent tissues. TCRdb redid the calling of the multiplex PCR reads with MiXCR, one entry per CDR3 protein. The sample contains about 130,000 distinct CDR3 sequences, 21% of which appear only once. The source material was axillary lymph node tissue. These receptor sequences come from a female donor with breast cancer. Some clones in this sample may be carry-over from other donors' samples. Each CDR3 is given without its conserved first and last residue. Clone size is not always given. Where it is, it says once, few, many or a class for expanded clones.

V gene | clone size | CDR3 protein
TRBV20-1 | many | SASHGVLSGYT
TRBV5-6 | many | ASSYRGRLAGELF
TRBV6-1 | many | ASSEQVPSPRSPLH
TRBV15 | many | ATSRDHPTYEQY
TRBV7-8 | many | ASSLAWTGGVETQY
TRBV27 | few | TSSLLPGGAYEQY
TRBV7-2 | many | ASSYRLAVAKTQY
TRBV20-1 | many | SARKGYNYGYT
TRBV20-1 | many | SARETGTGALGELF
TRBV7-2 | many | ASSLDRVAYEQY
TRBV20-1 | many | SASEDPSTDKSNYGYT
TRBV29-1 | many | SARDRRVGETQY
TRBV13 | many | ASSLAWDQREGELF
TRBV5-1 | . | ASSGTGATGELF
TRBV4-2 | many | ASSQLIGVINYGYT
TRBV11-2 | many | ASSRTLLGSYNEQF
TRBV6-1 | . | ASTPGSEQF
TRBV4-1 | . | ASSQDSASGIYNEQF
TRBV20-1 | . | GAPGQPMNTEAF
TRBV3-1 | many | ASSRLQGTYGYT
TRBV12-3/TRBV12-4 | many | ASRVTSGRSNEQF
TRBV6-1 | many | ASSQERTAYEQY
TRBV6-2/TRBV6-3 | many | ASRRLAGGHEQY
TRBV4-1 | many | ASSQSPGAIYEQY
TRBV30 | many | AWSHGQGVGEKLF
TRBV12-3/TRBV12-4 | many | ASSLAEGAYNEQF
TRBV18 | many | ASSRSGDNQETQY
TRBV19 | many | ASSNLDEQF
TRBV10-2 | many | ASRARRNTDTQY
TRBV20-1 | . | SAWKNWAAF